The 14 T cell receptor beta chains below come from one sample, sequenced in a study of T cell responses to AZD1222 COVID-19 vaccine. Profiled with immunoSEQ multiplex PCR; TCRdb holds only in-frame clones, not every one. The sample has 150,000 or so clones, about 87% seen once. Sequences were derived from peripheral blood, sampled on day 0 of AZD1222 vaccination. The receptor set was obtained from an adult in good health.

The rearrangement links TRBV5-1 to TRBJ2-5, with D perhaps TRBD2 (5 bases). CDR3 size: 14 residues. Germline loops: CDR1 SGHRS, CDR2 YFSETQ. V was trimmed by 5 bases and J by 5 bases, leaving 16 bases between them. The CDR3 DNA reads as TGCGCCAGCAGACTTGCGGGTGCGACGGAGACCCAGTACTTC. Protein sequence: CASRLAGATETQYF.

The J gene is TRBJ1-4, the V gene TRBV28, with TRBD1 matching 7 bases. Germline V gene sequence: CDR1 MDHEN, CDR2 SYDVKM. The ends lost 5 bases at V and 5 bases at J; junction bases unmatched: 5. This CDR3 is 14 amino acids long. The CDR3 protein is CASSSGQVNEKLFF. In DNA, the CDR3 is TGTGCCAGCAGTAGTGGACAGGTCAATGAAAAACTGTTTTTT.

V usage is TRBV19 and J usage is TRBJ2-3; no reliable D call. This CDR3 is built from 12 residues. Trimming pared 6 bases from V and 2 bases from J, leaving 6 bases between. Germline V CDR1 and CDR2: LNHDA, SQIVND (reference sequence). The CDR3 sequence: CASRGHTDTQYF. The CDR3 DNA is TGTGCCAGTAGGGGTCACACAGATACGCAGTATTTT.

The chain employs TRBV4-1 and TRBJ1-4; tentatively, D is TRBD1 (6 bases). V gave up 0 bases and J gave up 0 bases, with 8 bases separating them. The V gene's germline CDR1 is MGHRA and CDR2 YSYEKL. This CDR3 has 16 amino acids. CDR3 residues: CASSQDWTATNEKLFF. The CDR3, as DNA: TGCGCCAGCAGCCAAGATTGGACAGCAACTAATGAAAAACTGTTTTTT.

The J gene is TRBJ2-3, the V gene TRBV9; TRBD1 matches at 8 bases. Germline CDR1 SGDLS, CDR2 YYNGEE. Trimming cost V 4 bases and J 3 bases; bases outside gene matches: 10. The CDR3 totals 16 residues. The CDR3 spells CASSSILGQGTDTQYF. In DNA form, the CDR3 reads TGTGCCAGCAGCTCCATTCTAGGACAGGGAACAGATACGCAGTATTTT.

To note about this clone: Other DNA sequences in the same sample also yield this CDR3. The chain has TRBV5-6 and TRBJ1-1, with D possibly being TRBD1 (6 bases). Trimming left V 4 bases short and J 0 bases short, with 10 bases between. This CDR3 is built from 14 residues. CDR1 and CDR2 (germline): SGHDT, YYEEEE. The DNA for the CDR3 is TGTGCCAGCAGCCTCAGGGGCATGAACACTGAAGCTTTCTTT. Translated: CASSLRGMNTEAFF.

The chain recombines TRBV5-1 with TRBJ2-6; D uncertain. The CDR3 runs to 17 residues. From germline, CDR1 is SGHRS and CDR2 YFSETQ. Trimming shortened V by 0 bases and J by 0 bases, and 10 bases separated the two germline ends. The CDR3 nucleotides read TGCGCCAGCAGCTTGGGGGGAACCAACTCTGGGGCCAACGTCCTGACTTTC. Translation gives CASSLGGTNSGANVLTF.

The gene calls are TRBV5-1 and TRBJ2-1, with 10 positions matching TRBD2. This CDR3 has 17 residues. Germline-derived CDR1 and CDR2 are SGHRS and YFSETQ. Trimming at V came to 4 bases and at J to 3 bases, leaving 10 bases not matched to a gene. CDR3 in amino acids: CASSNPTSGDFYNEQFF. CDR3 nucleotides: TGCGCCAGCAGCAATCCTACTAGCGGGGATTTCTACAATGAGCAGTTCTTC.

The chain joins TRBV6-5 to TRBJ1-2; no clear D gene. The CDR3 loop spans 11 amino acids. The germline gives CDR1 MNHEY, CDR2 SVGAGI. V was cut by 6 bases and J by 7 bases, with 9 bases left in between. The CDR3 DNA follows: TGTGCCAGCAGGTCCCGGCGTGGCTACACCTTC. It translates to CASRSRRGYTF.

V gene TRBV5-4 combines with J gene TRBJ1-2, with 7 bases identical to TRBD1. Germline V lookup: CDR1 SGHNT, CDR2 YYREEE (reference sequence). The CDR3 consists of 13 residues. Germline trimming cut 4 bases from V and 2 bases from J; bases unmatched to any gene: 2. CDR3 amino acids: CASSADRNYGYTF. The CDR3 DNA sequence: TGTGCCAGCAGCGCGGACAGGAACTATGGCTACACCTTC.

This chain joins TRBV6-5 and TRBJ1-4; D remains unclear. The germline V gene has CDR1 MNHEY and CDR2 SVGAGI. This CDR3 is built from 13 residues. V gave up 7 bases and J gave up 1 base, with 7 bases separating them. The CDR3 spells CASTDGTNEKLFF. In nucleotides, the CDR3 is TGTGCCAGCACCGACGGAACTAATGAAAAACTGTTTTTT.

This rearrangement joins TRBV28 to TRBJ1-5; 7 positions agree with TRBD1. Germline V gene lookup returns CDR1 MDHEN and CDR2 SYDVKM. The trim removed 4 bases at V and 6 bases at J, leaving 12 bases unmatched. The CDR3 is made up of 16 amino acids. For the CDR3, the DNA is TGTGCCAGCAGTTCCGTTACAGGGGCCCCCGGTCAGCCCCAGCATTTT. Encoded protein: CASSSVTGAPGQPQHF. Supplemented by reference TRBV28 and TRBJ1-5, the full variable domain reads DVKVTQSSRYLVKRTGEKVFLECVQDMDHENMFWYRQDPGLGLRLIYFSYDVKMKEKGDIPEGYSVSREKKERFSLILESASTNQTSMYLCASSSVTGAPGQPQHFGDGTRLSIL.

The chain has TRBV7-3 and TRBJ2-2, with 7 bases matching TRBD1. This CDR3 comprises 15 residues. Germline CDR1 and CDR2: SGHTA and FQGTGA. Losses at the gene ends were 5 bases for V and 4 bases for J; bases not matched to a gene: 7. CDR3 residues: CASSVGGLGTGELFF. Here the CDR3 DNA reads TGTGCCAGCAGCGTAGGGGGCCTCGGCACCGGGGAGCTGTTTTTT. The full variable domain, in which reference TRBV7-3 and TRBJ2-2 provide the parts outside the CDR3, is GAGVSQTPSNKVTEKGKYVELRCDPISGHTALYWYRQSLGQGPEFLIYFQGTGAADDSGLPNDRFFAVRPEGSVSTLKIQRTERGDSAVYLCASSVGGLGTGELFFGEGSRLTVL.

This sequence joins TRBV9 and TRBJ2-1, with D perhaps TRBD2 (5 bases). Deletions cut 4 bases from V and 8 bases from J, with 13 bases between. This CDR3 contains 13 residues. In germline, CDR1 is SGDLS, CDR2 YYNGEE. CDR3 residues: CASSPQPGDEQFF. CDR3 bases: TGTGCCAGCAGCCCCCAGCCCGGGGATGAGCAGTTCTTC.